This T cell receptor beta chain emerged from a study of shared clonotypes between healthy human individuals. CDR3 length: 14 amino acids. Germline CDR1 is SGHTA and CDR2 is FQGNSA. The V gene end was trimmed by 6 bases and the J gene end by 5 bases; junction bases not matched to a gene: 8. Study-wide results and caveats: Clonotypes not shared had lower generation probabilities than those common to all four donors.

Using immunoSEQ multiplex PCR, the repertoire was profiled, and TCRdb retains in-frame clones only, with some absent. The sample has some 1 million clones; roughly 80% are singletons. In regard to this clone: Its antigen is currently unknown.

The chain uses TRBV7-2 and TRBJ2-5; 8 bases fit TRBD2. The sample taken for sequencing was memory CD4+ T cells sorted from blood. Subset: CD45RA-negative fraction. The receptor was isolated from a man between 18 and 35 years old in good health. CDR3 DNA sequence: TGTGCCAGCAGAGAAGCGGGAGAAGGGGAGACCCAGTACTTC. Translating gives CASREAGEGETQYF.